A selection of T cell receptor beta chains follows, all from one sample in a study of T cell changes during pregnancy in multiple sclerosis. Here immunoSEQ multiplex PCR was the method, and the copy in TCRdb shows in-frame clones only, minus some. The table has under 45,000 clones, roughly nine tenths seen once. The starting material was CD4+ T cells from peripheral blood mononuclear cells, obtained in the first trimester of pregnancy. The receptors here all came from a female donor with multiple sclerosis, enrolled in a pregnancy study. Each CDR3 is given with its conserved first and last residue. A D gene is named only where the DNA matches it firmly. The size entry is marked missing in some rows and otherwise reads once, few, many or a size class.

abundance	v_gene	d_gene	j_gene	CDR3aa	CDR3nt
.	TRBV7-6	TRBD2	TRBJ2-7	CASSLLGASGTKRGDEQYF	TGTGCCAGCAGCCTCTTAGGGGCTAGCGGGACTAAAAGAGGGGACGAGCAGTACTTC
.	TRBV10-2	.	TRBJ2-6	CASSETAALGANVLTF	TGCGCCAGCAGTGAAACAGCCGCCCTGGGGGCCAACGTCCTGACTTTC
.	TRBV9	.	TRBJ2-5	CASSSVGRKGETQYF	TGTGCCAGCAGCTCTGTGGGGAGGAAGGGCGAGACCCAGTACTTC
.	TRBV14	TRBD2	TRBJ2-1	CASSQDSGLAAYNEQFF	TGTGCCAGCAGCCAAGATTCAGGGCTAGCGGCATACAATGAGCAGTTCTTC
.	TRBV7-2	TRBD1	TRBJ2-7	CASSLVSQGASYEQYF	TGTGCCAGCAGCTTAGTGAGTCAGGGGGCCTCCTACGAGCAGTACTTC
.	TRBV11-2	.	TRBJ1-3	CASSLVGAGVNSGNTIYF	TGTGCCAGCAGCTTAGTAGGGGCAGGGGTGAACTCTGGAAACACCATATATTTT
.	TRBV14	TRBD1	TRBJ1-1	CASSQRTGRHTEAFF	TGTGCCAGCAGCCAGAGGACAGGGAGGCACACTGAAGCTTTCTTT
.	TRBV19	.	TRBJ2-1	CASSTQTHPYNEQFF	TGTGCCAGTAGTACCCAGACTCATCCCTACAATGAGCAGTTCTTC
.	TRBV28	.	TRBJ1-1	CASTVQLNTEAFF	TGTGCCAGCACAGTCCAACTGAACACTGAAGCTTTCTTT
.	TRBV7-9	.	TRBJ2-7	CASSLRGGGPYEQYF	TGTGCCAGCAGCTTAAGAGGGGGAGGGCCCTACGAGCAGTACTTC
.	TRBV5-1	TRBD1	TRBJ2-7	CASSLDGQGYEQYF	TGCGCCAGCAGCTTGGATGGACAGGGCTACGAGCAGTACTTC
once	TRBV7-2	TRBD1	TRBJ1-2	CASSLAPGQDIYGYTF	TGTGCCAGCAGCTTAGCCCCAGGACAGGACATCTATGGCTACACCTTC
.	TRBV4-1	.	TRBJ1-2	CASSQGAGANYGYTF	TGCGCCAGCAGCCAAGGGGCAGGGGCGAACTATGGCTACACCTTC
.	TRBV7-2	TRBD1	TRBJ2-4	CASSPEGQGIQYF	TGTGCCAGCAGCCCAGAGGGACAGGGCATTCAGTACTTC
.	TRBV7-2	TRBD2	TRBJ2-1	CASSHPPGGSLDEQFF	TGTGCCAGCAGCCACCCCCCTGGCGGGAGTCTCGATGAGCAGTTCTTC
once	TRBV19	TRBD1	TRBJ2-1	CASSNPSGTGGSNEQFF	TGTGCCAGTAGTAATCCCTCCGGGACAGGGGGTAGCAATGAGCAGTTCTTC
.	TRBV6-5	TRBD1	TRBJ2-2	CASKVTGWATGELFF	TGTGCCAGCAAAGTGACAGGGTGGGCCACCGGGGAGCTGTTTTTT
.	TRBV15	TRBD1	TRBJ1-2	CATSREGQGASGYTF	TGTGCCACCAGCAGAGAGGGCCAGGGGGCGTCTGGCTACACCTTC
.	TRBV30	TRBD1	TRBJ1-3	CAWRIQGLGEGNTIYF	TGTGCCTGGAGAATACAGGGGCTGGGGGAAGGAAACACCATATATTTT
medium-sized	TRBV2	.	TRBJ1-3	CASSDPRSGNTIYF	TGTGCCAGCAGTGACCCGCGCTCTGGAAACACCATATATTTT
.	TRBV19	.	TRBJ1-2	CASSTETARGYTF	TGTGCCAGTAGTACCGAGACAGCACGGGGCTACACCTTC
.	TRBV7-2	.	TRBJ2-7	CASTMAGPSYEQYF	TGTGCCAGCACGATGGCAGGGCCCTCCTACGAGCAGTACTTC
.	TRBV18	TRBD1	TRBJ2-1	CASSPSTGNEQFF	TGTGCCAGCTCACCGTCGACAGGGAATGAGCAGTTCTTC
.	TRBV7-2	.	TRBJ1-1	CASSRHSNTEAFF	TGTGCCAGCAGCCGTCACAGTAACACTGAAGCTTTCTTT
.	TRBV28	.	TRBJ1-3	CASTTGANTIYF	TGTGCCAGCACTACAGGCGCGAACACCATATATTTT
.	TRBV29-1	.	TRBJ1-2	CSAFLPGQNYGYTF	TGCAGCGCATTCCTCCCCGGACAGAACTATGGCTACACCTTC
.	TRBV28	TRBD2	TRBJ2-5	CASSLGRVFFQETQYF	TGTGCCAGCAGTTTAGGGAGGGTTTTCTTCCAAGAGACCCAGTACTTC
.	TRBV30	.	TRBJ1-2	CADQSTESYGYTF	TGTGCCGACCAATCGACGGAGAGCTATGGCTACACCTTC
once	TRBV9	TRBD2	TRBJ2-2	CASSVGTTSGGELFF	TGTGCCAGCAGCGTGGGGACTACGTCGGGCGGGGAGCTGTTTTTT
once	TRBV19	TRBD1	TRBJ2-1	CASSTPLRTGRHEQFF	TGTGCCAGTAGTACACCCCTCAGGACAGGGAGGCATGAGCAGTTCTTC
.	TRBV6-6	TRBD2	TRBJ2-2	CASSYTGGANTGELFF	TGTGCCAGCAGTTACACGGGAGGGGCGAACACCGGGGAGCTGTTTTTT